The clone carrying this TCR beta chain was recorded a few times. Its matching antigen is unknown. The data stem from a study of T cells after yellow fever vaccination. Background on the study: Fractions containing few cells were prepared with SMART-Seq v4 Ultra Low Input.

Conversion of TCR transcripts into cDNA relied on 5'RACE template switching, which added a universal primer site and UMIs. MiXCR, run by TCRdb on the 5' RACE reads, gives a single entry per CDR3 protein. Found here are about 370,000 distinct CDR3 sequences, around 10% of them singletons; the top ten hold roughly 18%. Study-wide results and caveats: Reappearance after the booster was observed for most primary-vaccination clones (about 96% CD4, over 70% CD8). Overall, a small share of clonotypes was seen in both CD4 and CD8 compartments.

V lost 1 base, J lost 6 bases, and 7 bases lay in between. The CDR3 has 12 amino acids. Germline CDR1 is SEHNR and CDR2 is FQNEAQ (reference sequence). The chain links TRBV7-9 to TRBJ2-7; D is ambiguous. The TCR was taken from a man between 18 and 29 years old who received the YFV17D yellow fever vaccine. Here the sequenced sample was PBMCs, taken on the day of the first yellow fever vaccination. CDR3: CASSLVGAEQYF. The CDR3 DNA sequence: TGTGCCAGCAGCTTAGTTGGAGCCGAGCAGTACTTC. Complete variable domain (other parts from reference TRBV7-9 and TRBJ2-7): DTGVSQNPRHKITKRGQNVTFRCDPISEHNRLYWYRQTLGQGPEFLTYFQNEAQLEKSRLLSDRFSAERPKGSFSTLEIQRTEQGDSAMYLCASSLVGAEQYFGPGTRLTVT.